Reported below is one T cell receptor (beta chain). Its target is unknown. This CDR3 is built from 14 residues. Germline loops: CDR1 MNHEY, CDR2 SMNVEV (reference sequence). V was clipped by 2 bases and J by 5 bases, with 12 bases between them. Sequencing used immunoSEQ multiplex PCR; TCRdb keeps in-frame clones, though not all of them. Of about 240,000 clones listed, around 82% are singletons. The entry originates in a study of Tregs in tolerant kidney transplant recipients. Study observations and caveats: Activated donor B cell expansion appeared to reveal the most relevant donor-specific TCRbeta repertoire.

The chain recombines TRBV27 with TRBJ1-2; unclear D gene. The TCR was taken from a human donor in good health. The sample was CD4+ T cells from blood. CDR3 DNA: TGTGCCAGCAGTTTACCCGGACCTCCTTATGGCTACACCTTC. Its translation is CASSLPGPPYGYTF.